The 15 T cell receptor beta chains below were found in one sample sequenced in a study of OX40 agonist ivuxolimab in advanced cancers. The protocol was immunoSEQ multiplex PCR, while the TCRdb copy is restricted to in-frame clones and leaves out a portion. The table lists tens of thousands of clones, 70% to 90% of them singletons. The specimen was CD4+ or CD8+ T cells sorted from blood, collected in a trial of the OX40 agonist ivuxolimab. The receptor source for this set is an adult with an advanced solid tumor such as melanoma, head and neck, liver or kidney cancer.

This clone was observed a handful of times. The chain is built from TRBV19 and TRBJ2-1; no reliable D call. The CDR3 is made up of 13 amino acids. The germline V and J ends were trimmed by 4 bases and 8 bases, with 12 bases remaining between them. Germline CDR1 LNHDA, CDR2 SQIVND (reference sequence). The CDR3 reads CASSTPPSDEQFF. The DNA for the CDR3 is TGTGCCAGTAGTACCCCCCCTAGTGATGAGCAGTTCTTC. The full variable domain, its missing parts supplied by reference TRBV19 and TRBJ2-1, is DGGITQSPKYLFRKEGQNVTLSCEQNLNHDAMYWYRQDPGQGLRLIYYSQIVNDFQKGDIAEGYSVSREKKESFPLTVTSAQKNPTAFYLCASSTPPSDEQFFGPGTRLTVL.

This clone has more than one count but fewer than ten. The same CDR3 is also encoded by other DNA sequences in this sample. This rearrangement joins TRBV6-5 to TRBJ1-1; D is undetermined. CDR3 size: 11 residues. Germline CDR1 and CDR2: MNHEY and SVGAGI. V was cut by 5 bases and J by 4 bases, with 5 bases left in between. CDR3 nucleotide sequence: TGTGCCAGCAGTCGGAGCACTGAAGCTTTCTTT. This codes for CASSRSTEAFF.

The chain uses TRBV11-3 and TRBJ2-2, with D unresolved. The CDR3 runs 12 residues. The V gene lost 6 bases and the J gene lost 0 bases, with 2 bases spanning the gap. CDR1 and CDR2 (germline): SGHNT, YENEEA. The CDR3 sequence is CASSTNTGELFF. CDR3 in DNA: TGTGCCAGCAGTACGAACACCGGGGAGCTGTTTTTT.

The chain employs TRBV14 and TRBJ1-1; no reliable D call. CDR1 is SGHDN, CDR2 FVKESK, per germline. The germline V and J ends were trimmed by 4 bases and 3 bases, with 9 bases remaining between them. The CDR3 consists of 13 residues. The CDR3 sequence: CASSLEFHTEAFF. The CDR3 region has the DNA TGTGCCAGCAGCCTGGAGTTTCACACTGAAGCTTTCTTT. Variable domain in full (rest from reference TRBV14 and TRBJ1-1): EAGVTQFPSHSVIEKGQTVTLRCDPISGHDNLYWYRRVMGKEIKFLLHFVKESKQDESGMPNNRFLAERTGGTYSTLKVQPAELEDSGVYFCASSLEFHTEAFFGQGTRLTVV.

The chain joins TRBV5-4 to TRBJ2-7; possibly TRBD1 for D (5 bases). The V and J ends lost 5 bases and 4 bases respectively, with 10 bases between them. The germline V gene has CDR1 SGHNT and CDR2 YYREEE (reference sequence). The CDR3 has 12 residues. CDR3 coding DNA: TGTGCCAGCAGGAAACCAGGGTACGAGCAGTACGTC. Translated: CASRKPGYEQYV.

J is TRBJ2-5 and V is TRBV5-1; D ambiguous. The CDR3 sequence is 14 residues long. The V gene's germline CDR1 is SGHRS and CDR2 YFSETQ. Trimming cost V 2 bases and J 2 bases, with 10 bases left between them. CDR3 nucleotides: TGCGCCAGCAGCTTCGGGCAGAAACAAGAGACCCAGTACTTC. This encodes CASSFGQKQETQYF.

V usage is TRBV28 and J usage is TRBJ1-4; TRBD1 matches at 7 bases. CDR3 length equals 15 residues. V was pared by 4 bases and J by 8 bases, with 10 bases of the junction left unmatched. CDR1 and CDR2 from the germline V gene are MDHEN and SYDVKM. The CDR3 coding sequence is TGTGCCAGCAGTTACTTGACAGGGCAAGGGGAAAAACTGTTTTTT. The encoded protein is CASSYLTGQGEKLFF.

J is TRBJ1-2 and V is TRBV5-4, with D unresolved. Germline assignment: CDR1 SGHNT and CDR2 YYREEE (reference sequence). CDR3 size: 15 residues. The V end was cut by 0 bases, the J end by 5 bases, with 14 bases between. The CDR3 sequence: CASSLVAALPYGYTF. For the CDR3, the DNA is TGTGCCAGCAGCTTGGTGGCAGCACTTCCATATGGCTACACCTTC.

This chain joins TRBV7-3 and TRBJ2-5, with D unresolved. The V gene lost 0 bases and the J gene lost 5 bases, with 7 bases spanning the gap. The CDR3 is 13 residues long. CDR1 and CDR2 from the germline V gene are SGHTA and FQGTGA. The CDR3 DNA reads TGTGCCAGCAGCTTAACGTCTATGGAGACCCAGTACTTC. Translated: CASSLTSMETQYF.

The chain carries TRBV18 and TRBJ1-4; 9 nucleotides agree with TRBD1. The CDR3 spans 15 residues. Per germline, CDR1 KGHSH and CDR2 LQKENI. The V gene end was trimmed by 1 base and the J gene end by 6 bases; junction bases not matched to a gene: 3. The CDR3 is CASSPQTGGYEKLFF. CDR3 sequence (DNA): TGTGCCAGCTCACCACAGACAGGGGGATATGAAAAACTGTTTTTT. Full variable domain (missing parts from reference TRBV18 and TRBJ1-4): NAGVMQNPRHLVRRRGQEARLRCSPMKGHSHVYWYRQLPEEGLKFMVYLQKENIIDESGMPKERFSAEFPKEGPSILRIQQVVRGDSAAYFCASSPQTGGYEKLFFGSGTQLSVL.

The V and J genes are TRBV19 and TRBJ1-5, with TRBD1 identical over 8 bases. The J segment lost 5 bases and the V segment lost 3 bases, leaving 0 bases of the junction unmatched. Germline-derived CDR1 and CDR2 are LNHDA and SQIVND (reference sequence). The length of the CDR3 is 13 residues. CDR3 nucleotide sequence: TGTGCCAGTAGTATGGACAGGGATCAGCCCCAGCATTTT. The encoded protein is CASSMDRDQPQHF.

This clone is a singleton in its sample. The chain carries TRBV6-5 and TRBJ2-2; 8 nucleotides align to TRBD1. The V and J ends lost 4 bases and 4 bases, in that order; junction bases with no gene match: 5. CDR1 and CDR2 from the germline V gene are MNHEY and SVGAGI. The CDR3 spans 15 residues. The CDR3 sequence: CASSWTGRGTGELFF. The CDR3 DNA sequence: TGTGCCAGCAGTTGGACAGGGCGCGGCACCGGGGAGCTGTTTTTT.

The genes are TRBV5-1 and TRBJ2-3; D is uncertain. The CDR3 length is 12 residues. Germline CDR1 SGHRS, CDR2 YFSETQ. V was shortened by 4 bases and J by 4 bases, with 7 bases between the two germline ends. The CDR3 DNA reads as TGCGCCAGCAGCGACGGTTCAGATACGCAGTATTTT. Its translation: CASSDGSDTQYF. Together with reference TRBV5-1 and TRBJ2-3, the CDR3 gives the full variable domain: KAGVTQTPRYLIKTRGQQVTLSCSPISGHRSVSWYQQTPGQGLQFLFEYFSETQRNKGNFPGRFSGRQFSNSRSEMNVSTLELGDSALYLCASSDGSDTQYFGPGTRLTVL.

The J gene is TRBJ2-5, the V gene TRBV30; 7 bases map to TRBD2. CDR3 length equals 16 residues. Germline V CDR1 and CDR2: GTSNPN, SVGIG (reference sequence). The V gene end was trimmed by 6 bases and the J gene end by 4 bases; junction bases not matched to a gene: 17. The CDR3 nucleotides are TGTGCCTGCCAAGCCGCCGGGAGGACTCCCGGAGAGACCCAGTACTTC. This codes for CACQAAGRTPGETQYF.

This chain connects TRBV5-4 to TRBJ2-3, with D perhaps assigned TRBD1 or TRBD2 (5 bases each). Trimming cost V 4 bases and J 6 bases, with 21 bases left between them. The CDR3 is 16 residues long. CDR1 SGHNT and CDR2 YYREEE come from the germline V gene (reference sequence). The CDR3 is CASSLRGVGLTDTQYF. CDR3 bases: TGTGCCAGCAGCCTTAGAGGGGTAGGTCTAACGGATACGCAGTATTTT.